Presented here are 5 T cell receptor beta chains from one specimen sequenced in a study of blood T cell repertoires in COVID-19. Measured with immunoSEQ multiplex PCR; TCRdb has only the in-frame clones, and not every one. The sample has 30,000 to 40,000 clones, about 88% seen once. Sequenced: peripheral blood. These receptors were obtained from a human donor in a cohort sampled during active COVID-19.

This chain joins TRBV7-9 and TRBJ1-2, with 8 bases aligning to TRBD1. V dropped 2 bases and J dropped 4; count of bases not matched to a gene: 9. This CDR3 spans 16 amino acids. The germline V gene encodes CDR1 SEHNR and CDR2 FQNEAQ (reference sequence). CDR3 region: CASSLTSTGVGYGYTF. CDR3 nucleotide sequence: TGTGCCAGCAGCTTAACTTCGACAGGGGTAGGCTATGGCTACACCTTC.

This chain connects TRBV9 to TRBJ1-3; no definite D call. This CDR3 has 17 amino acids. Trimming pared 0 bases from V and 0 bases from J, leaving 13 bases between. Germline V gene data show CDR1 as SGDLS and CDR2 as YYNGEE. The CDR3 DNA is TGTGCCAGCAGCGTAGATGTCAGCGCGCGCTCTGGAAACACCATATATTTT. This translates into CASSVDVSARSGNTIYF.

The V gene is TRBV10-1, the J gene TRBJ2-1; weak D call: TRBD2 (5 bases). V was clipped by 4 bases and J by 9 bases, with 13 bases between them. This CDR3 spans 13 amino acids. Germline V gives CDR1 WNHNN, CDR2 SYGVQD (reference sequence). CDR3 amino acids: CASSGVRAAEQFF. The DNA of the CDR3 is TGCGCCAGCAGTGGCGTGAGGGCCGCTGAGCAGTTCTTC.

V usage is TRBV24-1 and J usage is TRBJ2-3; D not resolved. CDR1 and CDR2 from the germline V gene are KGHDR and SFDVKD. The CDR3 has 17 amino acids. V lost 3 bases and J 0 bases, leaving 15 bases between the germline ends. The CDR3 loop reads CATSDIGTAFSTDTQYF. The DNA of the CDR3 is TGTGCCACCAGTGATATCGGCACAGCTTTCAGCACAGATACGCAGTATTTT.

V usage is TRBV9 and J usage is TRBJ2-7, with 14 bases identical to TRBD2. The CDR3 is 19 amino acids. V gave up 2 bases and J gave up 1 base; unmatched junction bases: 11. Germline lookup yields CDR1 SGDLS and CDR2 YYNGEE. The DNA for the CDR3 is TGTGCCAGCAGCGTCTTTGCGACTAGCGGGGGGGCTAAGTCCTACGAGCAGTACTTC. Amino acid sequence: CASSVFATSGGAKSYEQYF.